The T cell receptor beta chain described here comes from a study of cytomegalovirus exposure and HLA in healthy donors. General study points: Reportedly, cytomegalovirus status was diagnosed with high sensitivity and specificity. In an earlier analysis, productive rearrangement rates for most beta V segments clustered near 87% or 30%. HLA alleles were associated with 18,000 or so TCR beta sequences in a later analysis at 0.05 false discovery rate.

The V end was cut by 0 bases, the J end by 2 bases, with 18 bases between. CDR1 is SGDLS and CDR2 is YYNGEE in the germline V gene. The CDR3 extends over 17 amino acids. A word on this clone: What it binds is unknown.

PCR primers comprised 60 Vbeta and 13 Jbeta primers. Assay used: immunoSEQ multiplex PCR; TCRdb lists only in-frame clones, some missing. The table lists some 200,000 clones, approximately 9.5% of them singletons, with 1% to 1.5% in the top ten. The V gene is TRBV9, the J gene TRBJ2-7; a possible D gene is TRBD2 (6 bases). The material sequenced was PBMCs. This TCR derives from a woman in her thirties in good health and CMV-seropositive. The DNA for the CDR3 is TGTGCCAGCAGCGTAGACGGTCTCTGGAGGGCGACCTACGAGCAGTACTTC. It specifies CASSVDGLWRATYEQYF.